This record concerns one TCR beta chain sequence. Authors' analysis steps: Counts of nucleated cells, estimated from reference gene primer amplification, were obtained. Here immunoSEQ multiplex PCR was the method, and the copy in TCRdb shows in-frame clones only, minus some. V and J calls and clone size are copied from that table; D and trimming were computed from the DNA. Seen here are 60,000 to 65,000 clones, 84% observed once, and the top ten hold 5.6%. This record comes from a study of blood T cell repertoires in COVID-19. Trimming pared 4 bases from V and 7 bases from J, leaving 14 bases between. CDR3 length: 13 residues. Germline values: CDR1 SGHRS, CDR2 YFSETQ.

Source material: peripheral blood. The TCR sequence derives from a woman aged 60-70 years with acute or convalescent COVID-19. The chain carries TRBV5-1 and TRBJ1-1, with a tentative D call TRBD1 (5 bases). This CDR3 reads CASSVTGPIEAFF. For the CDR3, the DNA is TGCGCCAGCAGCGTAACAGGTCCCATTGAAGCTTTCTTT.